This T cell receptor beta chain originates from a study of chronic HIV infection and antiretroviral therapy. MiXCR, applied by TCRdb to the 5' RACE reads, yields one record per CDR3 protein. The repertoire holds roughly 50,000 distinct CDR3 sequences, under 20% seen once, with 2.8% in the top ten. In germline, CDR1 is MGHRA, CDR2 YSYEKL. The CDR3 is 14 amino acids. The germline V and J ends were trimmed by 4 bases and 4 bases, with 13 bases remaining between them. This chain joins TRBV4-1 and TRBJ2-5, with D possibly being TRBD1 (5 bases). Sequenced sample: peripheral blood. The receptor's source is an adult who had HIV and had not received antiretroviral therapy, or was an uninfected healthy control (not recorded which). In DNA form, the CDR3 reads TGCGCCAGCAGCCTAGGGTCGGACATAGAGACCCAGTACTTC. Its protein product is CASSLGSDIETQYF.